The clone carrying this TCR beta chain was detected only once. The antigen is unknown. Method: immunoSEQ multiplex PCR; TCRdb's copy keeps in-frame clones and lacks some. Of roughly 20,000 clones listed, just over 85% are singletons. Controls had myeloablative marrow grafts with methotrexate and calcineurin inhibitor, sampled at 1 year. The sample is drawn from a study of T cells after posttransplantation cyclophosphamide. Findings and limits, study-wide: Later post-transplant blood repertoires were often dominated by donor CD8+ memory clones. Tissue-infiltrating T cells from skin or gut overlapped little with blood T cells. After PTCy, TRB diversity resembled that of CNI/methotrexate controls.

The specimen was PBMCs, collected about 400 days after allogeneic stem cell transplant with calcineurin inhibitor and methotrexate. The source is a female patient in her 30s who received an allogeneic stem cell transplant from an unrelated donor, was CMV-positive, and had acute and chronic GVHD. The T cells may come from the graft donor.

As DNA, the CDR3 is TGCGCCAGCAGCACGAGCTCCTACGAGCAGTACTTC. Its translation: CASSTSSYEQYF. This chain links TRBV5-1 with TRBJ2-7, with D uncertain. Looked up from germline, CDR1 is SGHRS and CDR2 is YFSETQ. The CDR3 has 12 amino acids. V was cut by 4 bases and J by 0 bases, with 5 bases left in between.